The rows below give T cell receptor beta chains drawn from one sample of a study of blood T cell repertoires in COVID-19. Assay used: immunoSEQ multiplex PCR; TCRdb lists only in-frame clones, some missing. This table holds almost 250,000 clones, around 86% found once. The sequenced material came from PBMCs or T cells enriched from blood (not recorded which). Receptors were obtained from a woman aged 50 to 60 who had recovered from COVID-19. Both conserved end residues are trimmed from each CDR3.

TRBV15	TRBJ2-2	ATSREGQVVAGELF
TRBV4-2	TRBJ1-5	ASSLQEGNQPQH
TRBV2	TRBJ2-2	ASKFEGTGELF
TRBV6-1	TRBJ1-4	ASTLTGKAEKLF
TRBV15	TRBJ2-7	ATSRGRDYYEQY
TRBV27	TRBJ2-5	ASKSRAGEETQY
TRBV11-2	TRBJ2-1	ASSSRDRSGEQF
TRBV5-1	TRBJ2-7	ASSRGDQGGRKDEQY
TRBV11-3	TRBJ2-1	ASSQGVLAGTGVYNEQF
TRBV24-1	TRBJ2-6	ATSDWTVGANVLT
TRBV5-5	TRBJ1-2	ASSSQGRGYT
TRBV4-3	TRBJ1-1	ASSHRQGMNTEAF
TRBV29-1	TRBJ1-4	SVGDRANEKLF
TRBV27	TRBJ2-1	ASSRGQQEQF
TRBV28	TRBJ1-2	ASSGPSGYT
TRBV7-2	TRBJ1-2	ASSSRGAGYT
TRBV9	TRBJ2-3	ASNNGGLTTDTQY
TRBV21-1	TRBJ2-4	ARVPGVEAIQY
TRBV29-1	TRBJ2-2	SVGKRGNTGELF
TRBV6-5	TRBJ1-1	ASSTALGGTEAF
TRBV29-1	TRBJ2-5	SVASMSSGRARLKTQY
TRBV3-1/TRBV3-2	TRBJ1-5	ASSPSGSYQPQH
TRBV19	TRBJ1-1	ASSLSASEAF
TRBV19	TRBJ1-2	ASLPRASGYGYT
TRBV5-4	TRBJ1-2	ASRPTGARNYGYT
TRBV3-1/TRBV3-2	TRBJ2-7	ASSQPTDRAYEQY
TRBV19	TRBJ1-1	ASKGHTDTEAF
TRBV18	TRBJ1-4	ASAAAINEKLF
TRBV5-4	TRBJ2-7	ASSGGLAGGLEQY
TRBV2	TRBJ1-1	ANNGQGMNTEAF
TRBV7-2	TRBJ1-1	ASSPGPMNTEAF
TRBV11-3	TRBJ2-5	ASSRDIKGTQY
TRBV11-2	TRBJ2-3	ASSLVRDTQY
TRBV5-6	TRBJ2-1	ASSFGQGYNEQF
TRBV5-1	TRBJ2-3	ASSYDSWSQKITDTQY
TRBV28	TRBJ1-2	ASSSYTKTGNLYGYT
TRBV29-1	TRBJ1-2	SVVPPGPYGYT
TRBV19	TRBJ1-5	ASSRSSNQPQH
TRBV10-3	TRBJ2-3	ATEGTDTQY
TRBV14	TRBJ1-2	ASSQDRTGGRGYT
TRBV9	TRBJ2-1	ASSPKLAGFSYNEQF
TRBV7-3	TRBJ2-6	ASSLNGRSGANVLT
TRBV7-9	TRBJ1-6	ASSLGIGDGRDSPLH
TRBV19	TRBJ2-7	ASRPGLLSAYEQY
TRBV12-3/TRBV12-4	TRBJ1-2	ASRPDRNYGYT
TRBV28	TRBJ2-7	ASSLAGFEAVYEQY
TRBV4-1	TRBJ2-3	ASSQDPRASGGTDTQY
TRBV27	TRBJ2-1	ASSLGTLEPANEQF
TRBV2	TRBJ1-1	AISGTKGVARPEAF
TRBV28	TRBJ1-5	ASSLGTGGRISNQPQH
TRBV12-3/TRBV12-4	TRBJ1-4	ASSIRQVLF
TRBV5-4	TRBJ2-5	ASSLGTGWQETQY
TRBV5-6	TRBJ2-1	ASSLRTSGIRSYNEQF
TRBV19	TRBJ1-5	ASSIGPSGQTSYSNQPQH
TRBV9	TRBJ1-6	ASSVQGNSPLH